This T cell receptor (beta chain) came from a study of cytomegalovirus exposure and HLA in healthy donors. The wider study: One earlier analysis, a look at roughly 180 million T cells, found about 100 million unique TCR beta sequences. Overall study results and limits: TCR beta V segments were, for the most part, productive about 87% or about 30% of the time in an earlier analysis. Associated with cytomegalovirus, according to the listing, were around 160 TCR beta chains. Three CMV-associated chains proved CMV antigen-specific in vitro.

The CDR3 runs 17 residues. CDR1 and CDR2 (germline): SEHNR, FQNEAQ (reference sequence). The ends lost 10 bases at V and 1 base at J; junction bases unmatched: 16. On this clone: The antigen is unknown.

The PCR contained 60 Vbeta and 13 Jbeta primers. The data were produced by immunoSEQ multiplex PCR, yet TCRdb's version contains in-frame clones alone and is incomplete. The sample contains more than 130,000 clones, over 60% of which appear only once. The chain combines TRBV7-9 with TRBJ2-1, with 7 bases that match TRBD1. The material sequenced was PBMCs. This clonotype was obtained from a man in his forties in good health and CMV-seropositive. CDR3 residues: CATLELTGALSYNEQFF. CDR3 DNA sequence: TGTGCCACCCTAGAACTTACAGGGGCCCTATCCTACAATGAGCAGTTCTTC.